The clone carrying this T cell receptor beta chain showed up just once. The data were obtained in a study of blood T cell repertoires in COVID-19. Across the study: Acute and convalescent COVID-19 samples came from the United States, Italy and Spain. Nucleic acid was either cDNA or gDNA, and it came from T cells, B-cell-depleted T cells, or PBMCs.

With 4 bases clipped from V and 2 bases from J, the junction kept 7 bases outside the gene matches. The CDR3 sequence is 15 residues long. Per the germline V gene, CDR1 is MRHNA and CDR2 is SNTAGT. Original data processing: Reference gene primer amplification yielded estimated nucleated cell counts. The data were produced by immunoSEQ multiplex PCR, yet TCRdb's version contains in-frame clones alone and is incomplete. V and J calls and clone size are copied from that table; D and trimming were computed from the DNA. The table has 120,000 or so clones, 70% to 85% seen once. The source is a man in his fifties or sixties with acute or convalescent COVID-19. The V gene is TRBV6-4, the J gene TRBJ1-2, with TRBD1 matching 7 bases. Material: peripheral blood. The CDR3 DNA sequence: TGTGCCAGCAGTGTTCGGACAGGAGTAAACTATGGCTACACCTTC. This codes for CASSVRTGVNYGYTF.